There are many counts of the clone carrying this T cell receptor beta chain. The CDR3 contains 14 residues. V lost 2 bases to trimming and J lost 1 base, with 8 bases between them. TCRdb ran MiXCR on the RT-PCR reads and lists one entry per CDR3 protein. The sample consists of fewer than 800,000 distinct CDR3 sequences, approximately 15% of them appearing once. Specimen: memory CD4+ T cells from blood. The chain carries TRBV12-3 or TRBV12-4 and TRBJ1-1, with D hard to call. This clonotype was sampled from a female donor in good health, serving as a healthy control. The CDR3 loop is CASSLRVSNTEAFF. CDR3 DNA sequence: TGTGCCAGCAGTTTAAGGGTTTCGAACACTGAAGCTTTCTTT.